These T cell receptor beta chains were read from a single sample in a study of OX40 agonist ivuxolimab in advanced cancers. Sequencing was performed with immunoSEQ multiplex PCR; in TCRdb, only in-frame clones are kept and a portion is missing. The table has tens of thousands of clones, 70% to 90% seen once. Sample: CD4+ or CD8+ T cells sorted from blood, taken in a trial of the OX40 agonist ivuxolimab. The receptor source for this set is an adult with an advanced solid tumor such as melanoma, head and neck, liver or kidney cancer. CDR3s include the opening cysteine and the closing phenylalanine or tryptophan. D genes are given only for firm matches. Clone sizes are given selectively: once, few, many, or a class where the clone is expanded.

v_call: TRBV9; clone_size: -; j_call: TRBJ2-5; d_call: -; cdr3_aa: CASSATVRKETQYF; cdr3_nt: TGTGCCAGCAGCGCCACGGTCAGGAAGGAGACCCAGTACTTC
v_call: TRBV7-2; clone_size: few; j_call: TRBJ2-7; d_call: TRBD2; cdr3_aa: CASSLASGSGSSYEQYF; cdr3_nt: TGTGCCAGCAGCCTGGCTAGCGGGAGTGGAAGCTCCTACGAGCAGTACTTC
v_call: TRBV9; clone_size: -; j_call: TRBJ2-1; d_call: -; cdr3_aa: CASGTEYNEQFF; cdr3_nt: TGTGCCAGCGGGACGGAGTACAATGAGCAGTTCTTC
v_call: TRBV25-1; clone_size: -; j_call: TRBJ2-5; d_call: -; cdr3_aa: CASSEGGPNGTQYF; cdr3_nt: TGTGCCAGCAGTGAAGGGGGACCTAACGGGACCCAGTACTTC
v_call: TRBV4-3; clone_size: -; j_call: TRBJ2-4; d_call: TRBD2; cdr3_aa: CASSQDGPTSGGQNIQYF; cdr3_nt: TGCGCCAGCAGCCAAGATGGGCCAACGAGCGGGGGCCAAAACATTCAGTACTTC
v_call: TRBV5-1; clone_size: few; j_call: TRBJ2-7; d_call: -; cdr3_aa: CASSLDGVHEQYF; cdr3_nt: TGCGCCAGCAGCTTGGACGGGGTGCACGAGCAGTACTTC
v_call: TRBV9; clone_size: once; j_call: TRBJ2-2; d_call: TRBD2; cdr3_aa: CASSPQLAATGELFF; cdr3_nt: TGTGCCAGCAGCCCCCAACTAGCGGCGACCGGGGAGCTGTTTTTT
v_call: TRBV11-3; clone_size: -; j_call: TRBJ2-1; d_call: -; cdr3_aa: CASSPGVTYNEQFF; cdr3_nt: TGTGCCAGCAGCCCAGGGGTCACCTACAATGAGCAGTTCTTC
v_call: TRBV4-2; clone_size: -; j_call: TRBJ1-1; d_call: -; cdr3_aa: CASSQEPRGTEAFF; cdr3_nt: TGTGCCAGCAGCCAAGAACCCAGGGGCACTGAAGCTTTCTTT
v_call: TRBV30; clone_size: -; j_call: TRBJ2-7; d_call: -; cdr3_aa: CAWSERGYEQYF; cdr3_nt: TGTGCCTGGAGTGAGAGGGGATATGAGCAGTACTTC
v_call: TRBV2; clone_size: -; j_call: TRBJ1-6; d_call: TRBD1; cdr3_aa: CASGRDSLGSPLHF; cdr3_nt: TGTGCCAGCGGCCGGGACAGTTTGGGGTCACCCCTCCACTTT
v_call: TRBV9; clone_size: once; j_call: TRBJ1-1; d_call: TRBD1; cdr3_aa: CASSQVQGGGEAFF; cdr3_nt: TGTGCCAGCAGCCAAGTTCAGGGGGGAGGTGAAGCTTTCTTT
v_call: TRBV28; clone_size: -; j_call: TRBJ2-2; d_call: -; cdr3_aa: CASSRSLTSSGELFF; cdr3_nt: TGTGCCAGCAGTCGATCCCTCACCTCGTCCGGGGAGCTGTTTTTT
v_call: TRBV6-1; clone_size: few; j_call: TRBJ1-6; d_call: -; cdr3_aa: CASSVTGRSYSPLHF; cdr3_nt: TGTGCCAGCAGTGTGACAGGAAGATCCTATTCACCCCTCCACTTT
v_call: TRBV19; clone_size: -; j_call: TRBJ1-2; d_call: -; cdr3_aa: CASTTSRGPYGYTF; cdr3_nt: TGTGCCAGTACAACATCCAGGGGCCCCTATGGCTACACCTTC
v_call: TRBV6-5; clone_size: -; j_call: TRBJ2-7; d_call: -; cdr3_aa: CASSITGTSYEQYF; cdr3_nt: TGTGCCAGCAGTATTACTGGGACCTCCTACGAGCAGTACTTC
v_call: TRBV30; clone_size: -; j_call: TRBJ1-3; d_call: -; cdr3_aa: CAGTGFSGNTIYF; cdr3_nt: TGTGCCGGAACAGGATTCTCTGGAAACACCATATATTTT
v_call: TRBV29-1; clone_size: -; j_call: TRBJ1-1; d_call: -; cdr3_aa: CSVEATSGGSF; cdr3_nt: TGCAGCGTTGAAGCAACGAGTGGTGGCAGTTTT
v_call: TRBV28; clone_size: -; j_call: TRBJ1-4; d_call: TRBD1; cdr3_aa: CASSLLGGGQGGLSTNEKLFF; cdr3_nt: TGTGCCAGCAGTTTATTGGGGGGTGGACAGGGTGGTTTGTCGACTAATGAAAAACTGTTTTTT
v_call: TRBV27; clone_size: many; j_call: TRBJ2-7; d_call: -; cdr3_aa: CASSFVRGFVSYEQYF; cdr3_nt: TGTGCCAGCAGTTTCGTTCGGGGGTTTGTCTCCTACGAGCAGTACTTC
v_call: TRBV14; clone_size: -; j_call: TRBJ2-1; d_call: -; cdr3_aa: CASSQVFSTGLYNEQFF; cdr3_nt: TGTGCCAGCAGCCAAGTTTTTTCGACGGGGCTATACAATGAGCAGTTCTTC
v_call: TRBV6-5; clone_size: -; j_call: TRBJ2-2; d_call: TRBD1; cdr3_aa: CASSRQGNTGELFF; cdr3_nt: TGTGCCAGCAGTCGACAGGGAAACACCGGGGAGCTGTTTTTT
v_call: TRBV6-5; clone_size: -; j_call: TRBJ1-4; d_call: -; cdr3_aa: CASTVLGAGEKLFF; cdr3_nt: TGTGCCAGCACCGTCCTAGGGGCGGGTGAAAAACTGTTTTTT
v_call: TRBV27; clone_size: few; j_call: TRBJ2-2; d_call: TRBD2; cdr3_aa: CASSLWGVSGANTGELFF; cdr3_nt: TGTGCCAGCAGTTTATGGGGCGTGAGCGGGGCGAACACCGGGGAGCTGTTTTTT
v_call: TRBV11-2; clone_size: -; j_call: TRBJ1-1; d_call: TRBD1; cdr3_aa: CASSSRFSGTGFEAFF; cdr3_nt: TGTGCCAGCAGCTCCCGTTTTAGCGGGACAGGGTTTGAAGCTTTCTTT
v_call: TRBV7-9; clone_size: -; j_call: TRBJ2-1; d_call: -; cdr3_aa: CASSSRGGDYNEQFF; cdr3_nt: TGTGCCAGCAGCTCTCGGGGTGGGGACTACAATGAGCAGTTCTTC
v_call: TRBV21-1; clone_size: -; j_call: TRBJ1-4; d_call: -; cdr3_aa: CASSKDEVGGFVSRETKQLFF; cdr3_nt: TGTGCCAGCAGCAAAGACGAGGTCGGGGGATTTGTGTCGCGGGAGACCAAACAACTGTTTTTT
v_call: TRBV19; clone_size: -; j_call: TRBJ1-2; d_call: -; cdr3_aa: CASLNEGGGYTF; cdr3_nt: TGTGCCAGTCTAAACGAAGGTGGTGGCTACACCTTC
v_call: TRBV4-2; clone_size: few; j_call: TRBJ1-1; d_call: -; cdr3_aa: CASSRKDSFEAFF; cdr3_nt: TGTGCCAGCAGCCGTAAGGACAGTTTTGAAGCTTTCTTT
v_call: TRBV28; clone_size: -; j_call: TRBJ2-2; d_call: TRBD2; cdr3_aa: CASSYPYPGLAGGPNTGELFF; cdr3_nt: TGTGCCAGCAGTTACCCCTACCCGGGACTAGCGGGGGGGCCGAACACCGGGGAGCTGTTTTTT
v_call: TRBV28; clone_size: -; j_call: TRBJ2-5; d_call: -; cdr3_aa: CASSLGGFGVYF; cdr3_nt: TGTGCCAGCAGTTTAGGGGGTTTCGGGGTGTACTTC
v_call: TRBV28; clone_size: -; j_call: TRBJ1-5; d_call: -; cdr3_aa: CASSLRVDSNQPQHF; cdr3_nt: TGTGCCAGCAGTTTAAGGGTGGACAGTAATCAGCCCCAGCATTTT
v_call: TRBV10-1; clone_size: -; j_call: TRBJ2-7; d_call: TRBD2; cdr3_aa: CASSKGSGRAQSCSYEQYF; cdr3_nt: TGCGCCAGCAGCAAGGGGAGCGGGAGGGCCCAAAGTTGCTCCTACGAGCAGTACTTC
v_call: TRBV6-5; clone_size: -; j_call: TRBJ1-5; d_call: -; cdr3_aa: CASSASGDGYQPQHF; cdr3_nt: TGTGCCAGCAGTGCATCAGGGGATGGCTATCAGCCCCAGCATTTT
v_call: TRBV10-3; clone_size: -; j_call: TRBJ1-3; d_call: -; cdr3_aa: CAIRTRDSAGNTIYF; cdr3_nt: TGTGCCATCAGAACTCGGGACTCTGCTGGAAACACCATATATTTT
v_call: TRBV6-1; clone_size: -; j_call: TRBJ2-3; d_call: -; cdr3_aa: CASSVNQGPDTQYF; cdr3_nt: TGTGCCAGCAGTGTAAACCAGGGTCCAGATACGCAGTATTTT
v_call: TRBV28; clone_size: -; j_call: TRBJ2-7; d_call: -; cdr3_aa: CATRGRVYEQYF; cdr3_nt: TGTGCGACAAGGGGAAGGGTTTACGAGCAGTACTTC
v_call: TRBV18; clone_size: -; j_call: TRBJ1-2; d_call: TRBD1; cdr3_aa: CASSPGSSQGVRYGYTF; cdr3_nt: TGTGCCAGCTCACCGGGATCAAGCCAGGGGGTACGCTATGGCTACACCTTC
v_call: TRBV28; clone_size: -; j_call: TRBJ1-2; d_call: -; cdr3_aa: CASRDSLEGYTF; cdr3_nt: TGTGCCAGCAGGGACTCCCTCGAGGGCTACACCTTC
v_call: TRBV10-2; clone_size: -; j_call: TRBJ2-3; d_call: TRBD2; cdr3_aa: CASRVAGEIRTDTQYF; cdr3_nt: TGCGCCAGCAGGGTAGCGGGGGAGATCCGCACAGATACGCAGTATTTT
v_call: TRBV2; clone_size: -; j_call: TRBJ2-4; d_call: TRBD2; cdr3_aa: CASSWLAGGLAKNIQYF; cdr3_nt: TGTGCCAGCAGTTGGCTAGCGGGGGGGCTGGCCAAAAACATTCAGTACTTC
v_call: TRBV18; clone_size: -; j_call: TRBJ2-7; d_call: -; cdr3_aa: CASSPKDRPLGHEQYF; cdr3_nt: TGTGCCAGCTCGCCCAAGGACAGACCGCTCGGCCACGAGCAGTACTTC
v_call: TRBV5-1; clone_size: -; j_call: TRBJ2-3; d_call: TRBD2; cdr3_aa: CASSQKSGGRTDTQYF; cdr3_nt: TGCGCCAGCAGTCAAAAAAGCGGGGGGAGAACAGATACGCAGTATTTT
v_call: TRBV5-4; clone_size: -; j_call: TRBJ1-2; d_call: -; cdr3_aa: CASSPMTPSGYTF; cdr3_nt: TGTGCCAGCAGCCCCATGACGCCGTCCGGCTACACCTTC
v_call: TRBV5-1; clone_size: -; j_call: TRBJ2-7; d_call: -; cdr3_aa: CASSFSLQPNYEQYF; cdr3_nt: TGCGCCAGCAGCTTTTCCCTCCAGCCAAACTACGAGCAGTACTTC
v_call: TRBV19; clone_size: -; j_call: TRBJ1-2; d_call: -; cdr3_aa: CASSKDRIFYGYTF; cdr3_nt: TGTGCCAGTAGTAAAGACAGGATCTTCTATGGCTACACCTTC
v_call: TRBV9; clone_size: -; j_call: TRBJ1-3; d_call: TRBD1; cdr3_aa: CASSPPGGDRGLEHSGNTIYF; cdr3_nt: TGTGCCAGCAGCCCCCCGGGGGGGGACAGGGGGCTAGAGCACTCTGGAAACACCATATATTTT
v_call: TRBV5-1; clone_size: once; j_call: TRBJ2-3; d_call: TRBD1; cdr3_aa: CASSPGQGRPTDTQYF; cdr3_nt: TGCGCCAGCAGCCCCGGACAGGGGCGCCCCACAGATACGCAGTATTTT
v_call: TRBV10-3; clone_size: -; j_call: TRBJ2-1; d_call: TRBD1; cdr3_aa: CAISNPDRDSSDEQFF; cdr3_nt: TGTGCCATCAGTAACCCGGACAGGGATAGTTCGGATGAGCAGTTCTTC
v_call: TRBV30; clone_size: -; j_call: TRBJ1-3; d_call: -; cdr3_aa: CAWKGIGNTIYF; cdr3_nt: TGTGCCTGGAAGGGGATTGGAAACACCATATATTTT
v_call: TRBV14; clone_size: -; j_call: TRBJ2-2; d_call: -; cdr3_aa: CASSQVFGVGVFAGELFF; cdr3_nt: TGTGCCAGCAGCCAAGTATTCGGAGTTGGGGTCTTCGCCGGGGAGCTGTTTTTT
v_call: TRBV19; clone_size: -; j_call: TRBJ2-7; d_call: -; cdr3_aa: CASVRHLSGEQYF; cdr3_nt: TGTGCCAGCGTAAGACACCTCTCGGGGGAGCAGTACTTC
v_call: TRBV2; clone_size: -; j_call: TRBJ2-3; d_call: -; cdr3_aa: CASSERRDTQYF; cdr3_nt: TGTGCCAGCAGTGAAAGAAGAGATACGCAGTATTTT
v_call: TRBV18; clone_size: -; j_call: TRBJ1-2; d_call: -; cdr3_aa: CASSLLDVYGYTF; cdr3_nt: TGTGCCAGCTCACTCTTGGACGTCTATGGCTACACCTTC
v_call: TRBV27; clone_size: -; j_call: TRBJ2-5; d_call: TRBD1; cdr3_aa: CASSLFRTGERETQYF; cdr3_nt: TGTGCCAGCAGTCTATTCCGGACAGGGGAACGAGAGACCCAGTACTTC